One and the same sample provided the 24 T cell receptor beta chains below, sequenced in a study of T cell responses to AZD1222 COVID-19 vaccine. The method was immunoSEQ multiplex PCR; TCRdb's version includes in-frame clones alone and lacks a portion of them. The sample carries about 92,000 clones, 70% to 90% recorded once. The specimen was peripheral blood, collected on day 0 of AZD1222 vaccination. These receptors were taken from an adult in good health.

The V gene is TRBV7-3, the J gene TRBJ2-3, with D unresolved. Deletions cut 3 bases from V and 1 base from J, with 5 bases between. Germline CDR1 is SGHTA and CDR2 is FQGTGA. This CDR3 is 13 amino acids long. The CDR3 here is CASSFGGTDTQYF. CDR3 sequence (DNA): TGTGCCAGCAGCTTTGGGGGCACAGATACGCAGTATTTT.

The J gene is TRBJ1-1, the V gene TRBV7-9; 9 nucleotides line up with TRBD1. CDR3 length: 14 residues. The J segment lost 3 bases and the V segment lost 4 bases, leaving 3 bases of the junction unmatched. Germline loops: CDR1 SEHNR, CDR2 FQNEAQ (reference sequence). CDR3 nucleotide sequence: TGTGCCAGCAGCTCCCGGGACAGGGACACTGAAGCTTTCTTT. Its protein product is CASSSRDRDTEAFF.

The V call is TRBV18, the J call TRBJ1-2, with a weak D call TRBD1 (5 bases). The germline V and J ends were trimmed by 0 bases and 6 bases, with 14 bases remaining between them. This CDR3 has 15 residues. The germline V gene has CDR1 KGHSH and CDR2 LQKENI. The CDR3 region has the DNA TGTGCCAGCTCACCACCAGGGGACCAATTGAATGGCTACACCTTC. Protein sequence: CASSPPGDQLNGYTF.

This chain joins TRBV7-9 and TRBJ2-5; TRBD1 might be the D (5 bases). CDR3 length equals 13 residues. Germline CDR1 is SEHNR and CDR2 is FQNEAQ (reference sequence). V gave up 3 bases and J gave up 5 bases, with 10 bases separating them. The CDR3 region is CASSFEAGETQYF. The DNA of the CDR3 is TGTGCCAGCAGCTTTGAGGCAGGGGAGACCCAGTACTTC.

The genes are TRBV28 and TRBJ2-7, with 8 bases identical to TRBD2. The germline V gene has CDR1 MDHEN and CDR2 SYDVKM. This CDR3 has 15 amino acids. V lost 6 bases and J lost 5; bases outside the gene matches: 12. The CDR3 here is CASRPQRGRFDEQYF. CDR3 DNA sequence: TGTGCCAGCAGGCCCCAGCGGGGGAGGTTCGACGAGCAGTACTTC.

This clone has a single count. The CDR3 loop reads CASSYAGGTVGRSGYTF. The CDR3 DNA sequence: TGTGCCAGCAGTTACGCAGGAGGGACAGTCGGTCGATCTGGCTACACCTTC. This chain connects TRBV6-2 or TRBV6-3 to TRBJ1-2; 7 bases fit TRBD1. The length of the CDR3 is 17 residues. V shed 2 bases, J shed 7 bases, and the junction held 16 bases outside the gene matches. The V gene's germline CDR1 is MNHEY and CDR2 SVGEGT.

The rearrangement links TRBV18 to TRBJ1-1; tentatively, D is TRBD1 (5 bases). Germline V gene lookup returns CDR1 KGHSH and CDR2 LQKENI. The CDR3 runs 13 residues. V was clipped by 6 bases and J by 1 base, with 9 bases between them. CDR3 nucleotide sequence: TGTGCCAGCTCCCACGGGGCGAACACTGAAGCTTTCTTT. This codes for CASSHGANTEAFF.

The chain is built from TRBV11-2 and TRBJ1-1; D gene unclear. V gave up 5 bases and J gave up 2 bases, with 12 bases separating them. The germline gives CDR1 SGHAT, CDR2 FQNNGV. The CDR3 length is 14 residues. DNA of the CDR3: TGTGCCAGCAGCGTATGGGTCAGAAACACTGAAGCTTTCTTT. Amino acids: CASSVWVRNTEAFF.

The chain couples TRBV27 to TRBJ1-2, with D unresolved. The CDR3 covers 13 residues. The V end lost 3 bases, the J end lost 4 bases, and 9 bases lay between the germline ends. In germline, CDR1 is MNHEY, CDR2 SMNVEV (reference sequence). The CDR3 region is CASSFHSFYGYTF. In nucleotides, the CDR3 is TGTGCCAGCAGTTTTCACAGCTTCTATGGCTACACCTTC.

This clone was picked up a small number of times. V is TRBV9 and J is TRBJ1-6, with D unclear. CDR1 and CDR2 from the germline V gene are SGDLS and YYNGEE. This CDR3 is 11 amino acids long. Between the trimmed V and J ends, which lost 3 bases and 14 bases, there was a span of 9 bases. CDR3 coding DNA: TGTGCCAGCAGCGCCCTCCGGGCCCTCCACTTT. Protein: CASSALRALHF.

The chain combines TRBV6-5 with TRBJ1-1; D not resolved. CDR1 MNHEY and CDR2 SVGAGI come from the germline V gene. This CDR3 has 11 amino acids. V lost 7 bases and J 10 bases, leaving 13 bases between the germline ends. This CDR3 reads CASIGQTPAFF. CDR3 in DNA: TGTGCCAGCATCGGCCAGACTCCAGCTTTCTTT.

This clone was counted once. In nucleotides, the CDR3 is TGTGCCAGCAGCTTAAGACAGGGGAACACTGAAGCTTTCTTT. This gives the protein CASSLRQGNTEAFF. The chain has TRBV7-3 and TRBJ1-1; TRBD1 matches 7 bases. V lost 1 base, J lost 1 base, and 0 bases stayed unmatched. Germline assignment: CDR1 SGHTA and CDR2 FQGTGA. The CDR3 runs 14 residues. The whole variable domain, filled in from reference TRBV7-3 and TRBJ1-1, reads GAGVSQTPSNKVTEKGKYVELRCDPISGHTALYWYRQSLGQGPEFLIYFQGTGAADDSGLPNDRFFAVRPEGSVSTLKIQRTERGDSAVYLCASSLRQGNTEAFFGQGTRLTVV.

CDR3: CASTAQAGQPQHF. As DNA, the CDR3 is TGTGCCAGCACCGCCCAAGCGGGTCAGCCCCAGCATTTT. The rearrangement joins TRBV7-2 to TRBJ1-5; no clear D gene. CDR1 SGHTA and CDR2 FQGNSA come from the germline V gene. V was cut by 7 bases and J by 6 bases, with 13 bases left in between. This CDR3 is built from 13 residues.

This sequence joins TRBV6-6 and TRBJ1-2, with D uncertain. Germline V gene sequence: CDR1 MNHNY, CDR2 SVGAGI (reference sequence). This CDR3 has 12 amino acids. V shed 2 bases and J shed 2 bases, with 3 bases lying between them. Here the CDR3 reads CASSYTNYGYTF. CDR3 DNA sequence: TGTGCCAGCAGTTACACGAACTATGGCTACACCTTC.

This clone has a single count. This rearrangement joins TRBV30 to TRBJ1-5; a possible D gene is TRBD1 (6 bases). Trimming left V 3 bases short and J 0 bases short, with 9 bases between. Germline CDR1 reads GTSNPN; CDR2 reads SVGIG (reference sequence). CDR3 size: 14 residues. The chain's CDR3 is CAWRGQYSNQPQHF. The CDR3 nucleotides are TGTGCCTGGAGAGGACAGTATAGCAATCAGCCCCAGCATTTT.

The rearrangement links TRBV12-3 or TRBV12-4 to TRBJ1-1, with D possibly being TRBD1 (6 bases). Trimming removed 3 bases at V and 5 bases at J, with 10 bases between. This CDR3 contains 13 residues. CDR3 sequence: CASSLQGTTEAFF. The CDR3 nucleotides read TGTGCCAGCAGTTTGCAGGGGACTACTGAAGCTTTCTTT.

This clone was recorded once. The chain combines TRBV27 with TRBJ1-2, with D perhaps matching TRBD1 (6 bases). Trimming removed 2 bases from V and 0 bases from J, with 10 bases in between. The CDR3 covers 15 residues. CDR1 and CDR2 from the germline V gene are MNHEY and SMNVEV (reference sequence). CDR3 coding DNA: TGTGCCAGCAGTTTAGGACAGAAGGCTAACTATGGCTACACCTTC. It specifies CASSLGQKANYGYTF.

This chain links TRBV28 with TRBJ2-1; TRBD2 agrees at 7 bases. CDR1 and CDR2 from the germline V gene are MDHEN and SYDVKM. The CDR3 consists of 17 residues. J was trimmed by 0 bases and V by 1 base; bases with no gene match: 6. CDR3 coding DNA: TGTGCCAGCAGTTTATCGGAGAGCGGGGCCTCCTACAATGAGCAGTTCTTC. As protein: CASSLSESGASYNEQFF.

This chain connects TRBV5-4 to TRBJ1-2; no reliable D call. This CDR3 is 15 amino acids long. V was trimmed by 0 bases and J by 0 bases, leaving 9 bases between them. The germline V gene encodes CDR1 SGHNT and CDR2 YYREEE (reference sequence). The CDR3 sequence is CASSLGTGPNYGYTF. DNA for the CDR3: TGTGCCAGCAGCTTGGGGACCGGGCCTAACTATGGCTACACCTTC.

This chain links TRBV3-1 (or the pseudogene TRBV3-2) with TRBJ1-3; the D is unclear. This CDR3 region has 14 residues. Trimming left V 2 bases short and J 3 bases short, with 8 bases between. Germline CDR1 LGHDT, CDR2 YNNKEL (reference sequence). In DNA form, the CDR3 reads TGTGCCAGCAGCCAAAACACGTTTGGAAACACCATATATTTT. This gives the protein CASSQNTFGNTIYF.

The V and J genes are TRBV30 and TRBJ1-5; D uncertain. CDR3 length: 15 residues. V was clipped by 0 bases and J by 4 bases, with 13 bases between them. The germline CDR1 and CDR2 sequences are GTSNPN and SVGIG (reference sequence). CDR3 DNA sequence: TGTGCCTGGAGTGTAAAGTTACTTCGTAATCAGCCCCAGCATTTT. Translating gives CAWSVKLLRNQPQHF.

The gene calls are TRBV4-1 and TRBJ1-2; D may be TRBD1 (6 bases). The CDR3 totals 14 residues. Germline lookup yields CDR1 MGHRA and CDR2 YSYEKL. V lost 1 base and J lost 4, with 10 bases in between. The CDR3 nucleotides read TGCGCCAGCAGCCAAGCCGGGGGCAGCTATGGCTACACCTTC. This encodes CASSQAGGSYGYTF.

The J gene is TRBJ1-2, the V gene TRBV6-5, with 12 bases fitting TRBD1. The CDR3 length is 15 residues. Germline V gene data show CDR1 as MNHEY and CDR2 as SVGAGI. V lost 5 bases, J lost 4 bases, and 5 bases stayed unmatched. The CDR3 DNA follows: TGTGCCAGCAGTACCGGGACAGGGGGCGCCTATGGCTACACCTTC. Translating it yields CASSTGTGGAYGYTF.

The V and J genes are TRBV21-1 and TRBJ2-7; the tabulated D call, TRBD1, remains unverified against the DNA. TRBV21-1 is flagged as a pseudogene. CDR3 length: 14 residues. The CDR3 region has the DNA TGTGCCAACCGAGGGACGGACAGCTCCTACGAGCAGTACTTC. Translating gives CANRGTDSSYEQYF.